Presented here are 6 T cell receptor beta chains from one specimen sequenced in a study of OX40 agonist ivuxolimab in advanced cancers. Using immunoSEQ multiplex PCR, the repertoire was profiled, and TCRdb retains in-frame clones only, with some absent. Of under 60,000 clones listed, approximately 86% are singletons. Material: CD4+ or CD8+ T cells sorted from blood, obtained in a trial of the OX40 agonist ivuxolimab. The receptors were sampled from an adult with an advanced solid tumor such as melanoma, head and neck, liver or kidney cancer.

V is TRBV10-1 and J is TRBJ1-5, with D possibly TRBD1 on 6 matching bases. Trimming removed 8 bases at V and 6 bases at J, with 17 bases between. The germline CDR1 and CDR2 sequences are WNHNN and SYGVQD (reference sequence). This CDR3 spans 14 amino acids. The CDR3 nucleotides read TGCGCCAGCCGTACCGGGGGGCAAGGTCAGCCCCAGCATTTT. Protein sequence: CASRTGGQGQPQHF.

The CDR3 region is CASSQDGGLGMETQYF. CDR3 DNA sequence: TGTGCCAGCAGCCAAGATGGGGGACTAGGGATGGAGACCCAGTACTTC. This rearrangement joins TRBV4-2 to TRBJ2-5, with 8 positions matching TRBD2. J gave up 5 bases and V 0 bases, and 8 bases lay outside the gene matches. The germline V gene has CDR1 LGHNA and CDR2 YNFKEQ. The CDR3 length is 16 residues.

This clone is a singleton in its sample. The V call is TRBV10-2, the J call TRBJ1-1, with 12 bases aligning to TRBD1. The CDR3 totals 14 residues. With V trimmed by 7 bases and J by 6 bases, 6 bases remained unmatched. Germline values: CDR1 WSHSY, CDR2 SAAADI. For the CDR3, the DNA is TGCGCCAGCACTAGGGGACAGGGGGCCGCTGAAGCTTTCTTT. Translated: CASTRGQGAAEAFF.

The chain combines TRBV6-5 with TRBJ2-3, with unresolved D. The V and J ends lost 0 bases and 6 bases respectively, with 1 base between them. CDR3 length equals 11 residues. CDR1 is MNHEY, CDR2 SVGAGI, per germline. CDR3 DNA sequence: TGTGCCAGCAGTTACTCGGATACGCAGTATTTT. Translation gives CASSYSDTQYF.

The rearrangement links TRBV6-1 to TRBJ1-5; 9 nucleotides align to TRBD1. The CDR3 contains 15 residues. The ends lost 7 bases at V and 4 bases at J; junction bases unmatched: 8. Germline CDR1 MNHNS, CDR2 SASEGT. For the CDR3, the DNA is TGTGCCAGCATGCCGGACAGGGGAAGGAATCAGCCCCAGCATTTT. This translates into CASMPDRGRNQPQHF.

The chain couples TRBV19 to TRBJ1-1, with D perhaps TRBD1 (6 bases). CDR1 and CDR2 (germline): LNHDA, SQIVND (reference sequence). V was trimmed by 1 base and J by 6 bases, leaving 12 bases between them. This CDR3 contains 14 residues. The CDR3 DNA follows: TGTGCCAGTAGTATAGGGGGGCTTGGGCCTGAAGCTTTCTTT. Its protein product is CASSIGGLGPEAFF.